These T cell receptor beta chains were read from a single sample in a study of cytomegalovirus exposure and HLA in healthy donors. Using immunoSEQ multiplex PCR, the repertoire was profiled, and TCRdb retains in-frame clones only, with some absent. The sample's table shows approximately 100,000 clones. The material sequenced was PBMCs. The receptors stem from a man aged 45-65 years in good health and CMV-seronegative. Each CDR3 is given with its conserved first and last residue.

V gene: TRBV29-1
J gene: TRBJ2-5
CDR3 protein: CSVESGGGTQYF

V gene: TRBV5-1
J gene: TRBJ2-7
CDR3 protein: CASSPTRKTGAIGQYF

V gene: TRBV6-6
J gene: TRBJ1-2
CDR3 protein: CASSHNREGDYGYTF

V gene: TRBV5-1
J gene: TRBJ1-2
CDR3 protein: CASSPEVSGAYNYGYTF

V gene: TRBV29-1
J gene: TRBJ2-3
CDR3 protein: CSVEGDRGLTDTQYF

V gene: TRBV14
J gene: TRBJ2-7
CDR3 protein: CASSQVQTGRREQYF

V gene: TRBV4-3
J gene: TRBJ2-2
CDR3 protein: CASSPPGASGRGELFF

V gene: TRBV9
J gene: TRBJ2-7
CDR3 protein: CASSPQGTHYEQYF

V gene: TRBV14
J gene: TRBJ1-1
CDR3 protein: CASSQAGLVKAFF

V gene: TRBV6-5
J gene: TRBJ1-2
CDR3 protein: CASRETGGNYGYTF

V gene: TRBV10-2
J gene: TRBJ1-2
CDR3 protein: CASSAAGPLYGYTF

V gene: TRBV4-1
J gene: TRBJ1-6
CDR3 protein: CASSHFYAGTEYNSPLHF

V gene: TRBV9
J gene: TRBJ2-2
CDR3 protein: CASSVGGANTGELFF

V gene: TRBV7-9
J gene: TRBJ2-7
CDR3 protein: CASTSSYEQYF

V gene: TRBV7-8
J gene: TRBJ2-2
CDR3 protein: CASSLVAGGITGELFF

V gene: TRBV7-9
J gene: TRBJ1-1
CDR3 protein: CASSRMLTRENTEAFF

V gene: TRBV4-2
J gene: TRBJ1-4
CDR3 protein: CASSQGTGAGGEREKLFF

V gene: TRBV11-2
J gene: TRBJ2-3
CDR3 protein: CASSPRVGTSVTDTQYF

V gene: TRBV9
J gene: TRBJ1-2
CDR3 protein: CASSVGQANGYTF

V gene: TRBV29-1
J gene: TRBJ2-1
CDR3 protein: CSVVLAGGGEQFF

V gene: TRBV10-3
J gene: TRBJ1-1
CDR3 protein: CAISDSVSGNTEAFF

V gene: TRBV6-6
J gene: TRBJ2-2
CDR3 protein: CASSRPGLRTGELFF

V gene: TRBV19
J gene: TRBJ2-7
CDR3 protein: CASSRDSTYEQYF

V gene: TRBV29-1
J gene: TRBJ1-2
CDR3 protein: CSVGTDIYGYTF

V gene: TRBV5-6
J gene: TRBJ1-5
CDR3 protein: CASSLQGAIQPQHF

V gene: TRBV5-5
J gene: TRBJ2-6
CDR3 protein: CASSLGDRSAGANVLTF

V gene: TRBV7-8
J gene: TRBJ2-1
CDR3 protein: CASSPGQGAGNEQFF

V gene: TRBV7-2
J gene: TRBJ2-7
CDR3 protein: CASSLAGAWEQYF

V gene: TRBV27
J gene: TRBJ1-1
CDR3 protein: CASRRGTEAFF

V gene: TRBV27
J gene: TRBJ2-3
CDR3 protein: CASSFRREGTDTQYF

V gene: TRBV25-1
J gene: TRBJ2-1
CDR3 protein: CASSVRTQVPHEQFF

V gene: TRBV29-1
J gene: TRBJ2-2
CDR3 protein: CSANSGTGYTGELFF

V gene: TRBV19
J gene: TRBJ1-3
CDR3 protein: CASKYSVGTGRRNTIYF

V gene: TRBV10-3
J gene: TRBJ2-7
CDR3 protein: CATLGQGTYEQYF

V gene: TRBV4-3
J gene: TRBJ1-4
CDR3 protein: CASSQEYRGVGEKLFF

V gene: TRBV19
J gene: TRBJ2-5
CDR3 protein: CASSRTVQETQYF

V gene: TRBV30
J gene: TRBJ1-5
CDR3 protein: CAWRRDREGRNQPQHF

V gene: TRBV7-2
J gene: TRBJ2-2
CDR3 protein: CASSLFATMNTGELFF

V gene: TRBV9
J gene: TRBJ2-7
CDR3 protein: CASSLRDRDSYEQYF

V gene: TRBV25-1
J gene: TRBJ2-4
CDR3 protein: CASSEWLGGVDIQYF

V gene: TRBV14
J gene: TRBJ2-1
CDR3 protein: CASSLSLYNEQFF

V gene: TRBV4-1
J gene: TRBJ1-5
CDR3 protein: CASSQGARGGSNQPQHF